Below are 32 T cell receptor beta chains sequenced from a single sample in a study of blood T cell repertoires in COVID-19. TCRdb keeps only in-frame clones here, not all; method: immunoSEQ multiplex PCR. The sample has roughly 270,000 clones, almost 85% seen once. The material sequenced was peripheral blood. Every receptor here comes from a man aged 50-59 years with active or convalescent COVID-19.

The V and J genes are TRBV25-1 and TRBJ2-1; 15 nucleotides agree with TRBD2. Germline V CDR1 and CDR2: MGHDK, SYGVNS. V lost 4 bases, J lost 8 bases, and 9 bases stayed unmatched. The CDR3 extends over 17 amino acids. As DNA, the CDR3 is TGTGCCAGCAGTGCCTGGACTAGCGGGAGGGCCGAGGATGAGCAGTTCTTC. This gives the protein CASSAWTSGRAEDEQFF.

The CDR3 loop is CASRRDSPLNTDTQYF. CDR3 sequence (DNA): TGTGCCAGCAGGAGGGACAGCCCTCTGAACACAGATACGCAGTATTTT. This sequence joins TRBV27 and TRBJ2-3; 7 nucleotides align to TRBD1. The CDR3 runs 16 residues. The germline gives CDR1 MNHEY, CDR2 SMNVEV (reference sequence). V was clipped by 6 bases and J by 2 bases; unmatched bases: 11.

The chain recombines TRBV7-8 with TRBJ1-3; 10 positions match TRBD1. J gave up 0 bases and V 5 bases, and 4 bases lay outside the gene matches. This CDR3 region has 16 residues. The germline V gene has CDR1 SGHVS and CDR2 FQNEAQ. Here the CDR3 reads CASSLRTGGSGNTIYF. The CDR3 DNA reads TGTGCCAGCAGCCTCCGGACAGGGGGCTCTGGAAACACCATATATTTT.

The chain carries TRBV29-1 and TRBJ2-1; tentatively, D is TRBD1 (5 bases). The germline V and J ends were trimmed by 3 bases and 10 bases, with 10 bases remaining between them. Germline V gives CDR1 SQVTM, CDR2 ANQGSEA. This CDR3 has 11 residues. The CDR3 coding sequence is TGCAGCGTTGACAACAGGATAGAGCAGTTCTTC. As protein: CSVDNRIEQFF.

V is TRBV19 and J is TRBJ2-7; TRBD1 is a possible D gene (6 bases). Trimming took 5 bases from V and 0 from J, leaving 14 bases between them. Germline lookup yields CDR1 LNHDA and CDR2 SQIVND (reference sequence). The CDR3 runs 15 residues. In nucleotides, the CDR3 is TGTGCCAGTAGTCCCTCCGGCAGGGGCTCCTACGAGCAGTACTTC. This codes for CASSPSGRGSYEQYF.

The genes are TRBV27 and TRBJ2-1; TRBD2 agrees at 9 bases. Trimming cost V 5 bases and J 8 bases; bases outside gene matches: 7. CDR3 size: 14 residues. Germline CDR1 and CDR2: MNHEY and SMNVEV (reference sequence). The CDR3 sequence: CASSRREGRYEQFF. CDR3 bases: TGTGCCAGCAGTCGGCGGGAGGGTCGCTATGAGCAGTTCTTC.

The rearrangement uses TRBV7-9 and TRBJ2-7, with D possibly matching TRBD1 (5 bases). The V and J ends lost 5 bases and 1 base respectively, with 9 bases between them. The germline CDR1 and CDR2 sequences are SEHNR and FQNEAQ (reference sequence). The CDR3 contains 13 residues. CDR3 sequence: CASSTDSSYEQYF. The CDR3 bases are TGTGCCAGCAGCACCGACAGTTCCTACGAGCAGTACTTC.

The rearrangement uses TRBV19 and TRBJ1-4, with D maybe TRBD1 (6 bases). There are 15 residues in the CDR3. The germline V gene has CDR1 LNHDA and CDR2 SQIVND (reference sequence). V was cut by 5 bases and J by 7 bases, with 17 bases left in between. CDR3 sequence (DNA): TGTGCCAGTAGTTCCTGGGACAAGGGATCTGAAAAACTGTTTTTT. Its translation is CASSSWDKGSEKLFF.

The rearrangement uses TRBV7-3 and TRBJ2-5; TRBD2 aligns across 9 bases. The trim removed 0 bases at V and 7 bases at J, leaving 9 bases unmatched. Per the germline V gene, CDR1 is SGHTA and CDR2 is FQGTGA. The CDR3 is made up of 16 amino acids. The CDR3 reads CASSLTPAGGMGTQYF. The CDR3 nucleotides read TGTGCCAGCAGCTTAACCCCAGCGGGAGGCATGGGGACCCAGTACTTC.

The CDR3 loop reads CASTDMVISGSVSGELFF. CDR3 nucleotide sequence: TGTGCCAGTACTGATATGGTGATTAGCGGGAGTGTTTCCGGGGAGCTGTTTTTT. V usage is TRBV19 and J usage is TRBJ2-2; 9 bases match TRBD2. CDR3 size: 18 residues. Germline CDR1 LNHDA, CDR2 SQIVND (reference sequence). The V and J ends lost 7 bases and 6 bases, in that order; junction bases with no gene match: 18.

V usage is TRBV6-2 or TRBV6-3 and J usage is TRBJ2-7; weak D call: TRBD1 (6 bases). The CDR3 sequence is 17 residues long. The germline V gene encodes CDR1 MNHEY and CDR2 SVGEGT. V was clipped by 4 bases and J by 5 bases, with 24 bases between them. The CDR3, as DNA: TGTGCCAGCAGTTCCACTATTACAGGGTTCATTCGCGACGAGCAGTACTTC. It yields the protein CASSSTITGFIRDEQYF.

J is TRBJ2-1 and V is TRBV18, with TRBD1 as a possible D gene (5 bases). The CDR3 sequence is 16 residues long. From germline, CDR1 is KGHSH and CDR2 LQKENI. Deletions cut 8 bases from V and 2 bases from J, with 19 bases between. CDR3 sequence reads: CASTRLGSGTYNEQFF. The CDR3 region has the DNA TGTGCCAGCACCCGCCTCGGCTCAGGGACCTACAATGAGCAGTTCTTC.

In DNA, the CDR3 is TGTGCCAGCAGCCAAGACAGGGGGCGGCCAGATACGCAGTATTTT. Translation gives CASSQDRGRPDTQYF. This rearrangement joins TRBV6-5 to TRBJ2-3; TRBD1 matches 10 bases. Germline V gene lookup returns CDR1 MNHEY and CDR2 SVGAGI. The CDR3 runs 15 residues. V shed 6 bases, J shed 4 bases, and the junction held 7 bases outside the gene matches.

V gene TRBV14 combines with J gene TRBJ2-1; TRBD1 is a possible D gene (6 bases). With 5 bases removed from V and 11 bases from J, the gap between germline ends came to 13 bases. CDR1 is SGHDN, CDR2 FVKESK, per germline. This CDR3 region has 12 residues. CDR3 bases: TGTGCCAGCAGCTCTCAGGGGTTGCAGCAGTTCTTC. Translated, it gives CASSSQGLQQFF.

The genes are TRBV2 and TRBJ1-4; no clear D gene. The CDR3 extends over 12 amino acids. V was cut by 7 bases and J by 6 bases, with 9 bases left in between. Germline values: CDR1 SNHLY, CDR2 FYNNEI. The CDR3 DNA sequence: TGTGCCAGCATCGGTCAATATGAAAAACTGTTTTTT. This encodes CASIGQYEKLFF.

J is TRBJ1-6 and V is TRBV4-3; 9 bases agree with TRBD1. The germline V gene encodes CDR1 LGHNA and CDR2 YSLEER. The CDR3 is 20 residues long. V lost 0 bases to trimming and J lost 7 bases; unmatched junction nucleotides: 16. The CDR3 DNA is TGCGCCAGCAGCCAAGATCTCTGGCGGATAGTGGGACAGGGAAATTCACCCCTCCACTTT. Translation gives CASSQDLWRIVGQGNSPLHF.

This chain uses TRBV3-1 (or the pseudogene TRBV3-2) with TRBJ2-6; 8 bases agree with TRBD1. CDR1 and CDR2 from the germline V gene are LGHDT and YNNKEL (reference sequence). CDR3 length: 20 residues. J was trimmed by 3 bases and V by 2 bases; bases with no gene match: 15. As DNA, the CDR3 is TGTGCCAGCAGCCAACCCGACAGGGGTCAGCTCGCCGATGGGGCCAACGTCCTGACTTTC. Translation gives CASSQPDRGQLADGANVLTF.

DNA of the CDR3: TGTGCCAGCAGCTCTTCGGCGGGAAGGGACGAGCAGTACTTC. Residues: CASSSSAGRDEQYF. The J gene is TRBJ2-7, the V gene TRBV5-4, with D possibly being TRBD2 (6 bases). Germline loops: CDR1 SGHNT, CDR2 YYREEE (reference sequence). The length of the CDR3 is 14 residues. The germline V and J ends were trimmed by 3 bases and 5 bases, with 15 bases remaining between them. Full variable domain (rest looked up from reference TRBV5-4 and TRBJ2-7): ETGVTQSPTHLIKTRGQQVTLRCSSQSGHNTVSWYQQALGQGPQFIFQYYREEENGRGNFPPRFSGLQFPNYSSELNVNALELDDSALYLCASSSSAGRDEQYFGPGTRLTVT.

The chain carries TRBV5-6 and TRBJ2-7; D possibly corresponds to TRBD2 (5 bases). Between the trimmed V and J ends, which lost 1 base and 6 bases, there was a span of 17 bases. CDR1 and CDR2 (germline): SGHDT, YYEEEE. The CDR3 loop spans 15 amino acids. The CDR3 bases are TGTGCCAGCAGCTTGATAGAGAGGCTGGGGAGCGAGCAGTACTTC. Amino acids: CASSLIERLGSEQYF.

The chain uses TRBV4-1 and TRBJ2-7; 9 bases line up with TRBD1. Trimming took 3 bases from V and 7 from J; bases not matched to a gene: 4. The length of the CDR3 is 13 residues. Germline V gene data show CDR1 as MGHRA and CDR2 as YSYEKL. CDR3 protein: CASSQGTGWEQYF. The CDR3 DNA reads TGCGCCAGCAGCCAGGGGACAGGGTGGGAGCAGTACTTC.

On this clone itself: This may come from a read error, since a much larger clone is one base off. The sample holds other DNA sequences that translate to the same CDR3. The chain links TRBV9 to TRBJ1-1, with 10 bases matching TRBD1. Germline assignment: CDR1 SGDLS and CDR2 YYNGEE. The CDR3 spans 14 residues. The V segment lost 0 bases and the J segment 4 bases; nucleotides outside the gene matches: 0. The CDR3 protein is CASSVGTGGTEAFF. The CDR3 nucleotides read TGTGCCAGCAGCGTAGGGACAGGGGGCACTGAAGCTTTCTTT.

The V call is TRBV5-1, the J call TRBJ2-3, with TRBD2 as a possible D gene (7 bases). Per the germline V gene, CDR1 is SGHRS and CDR2 is YFSETQ. Deletions cut 3 bases from V and 5 bases from J, with 19 bases between. The CDR3 contains 16 residues. The CDR3 region has the DNA TGCGCCAGCAGCTGGACTAAGGGGGGGCGAGTAGATACGCAGTATTTT. Translating gives CASSWTKGGRVDTQYF.

The J gene is TRBJ1-6, the V gene TRBV14, with D unresolved. V was shortened by 4 bases and J by 13 bases, with 11 bases between the two germline ends. CDR1 and CDR2 (germline): SGHDN, FVKESK. This CDR3 contains 12 residues. The CDR3 DNA is TGTGCCAGCAGCCTCGGTCCTTTGCCCCTCCACTTT. Translating gives CASSLGPLPLHF.

The rearrangement uses TRBV3-1 (or the pseudogene TRBV3-2) and TRBJ2-1; D might be TRBD1 (6 bases). CDR1 is LGHDT, CDR2 YNNKEL, per germline (reference sequence). The germline V and J ends were trimmed by 6 bases and 12 bases, with 15 bases remaining between them. The CDR3 loop spans 12 amino acids. Here the CDR3 DNA reads TGTGCCAGCAGTCGGGGCGAAGGGGGGCAGTTCTTC. It encodes CASSRGEGGQFF.

The chain is built from TRBV5-1 and TRBJ2-7; 9 bases map to TRBD1. CDR3 size: 15 residues. The V gene end was trimmed by 2 bases and the J gene end by 2 bases; junction bases not matched to a gene: 5. Germline lookup yields CDR1 SGHRS and CDR2 YFSETQ. CDR3 coding DNA: TGCGCCAGCAGCTTCGGACAGGGGATACCCTACGAGCAGTACTTC. This gives the protein CASSFGQGIPYEQYF. Together with reference TRBV5-1 and TRBJ2-7, the CDR3 gives the full variable domain: KAGVTQTPRYLIKTRGQQVTLSCSPISGHRSVSWYQQTPGQGLQFLFEYFSETQRNKGNFPGRFSGRQFSNSRSEMNVSTLELGDSALYLCASSFGQGIPYEQYFGPGTRLTVT.

The chain recombines TRBV27 with TRBJ2-1; 11 nucleotides match TRBD2. Germline-derived CDR1 and CDR2 are MNHEY and SMNVEV (reference sequence). Trimming cost V 6 bases and J 6 bases; bases outside gene matches: 10. The CDR3 totals 16 residues. CDR3 coding DNA: TGTGCCAGCAGCCGTACTTTGGGACTAGCGGCCAATGAGCAGTTCTTC. Amino acids: CASSRTLGLAANEQFF.

This chain uses TRBV2 with TRBJ1-2; 8 bases fit TRBD1. Germline V gene data show CDR1 as SNHLY and CDR2 as FYNNEI. The CDR3 runs to 14 residues. The V segment lost 3 bases and the J segment 4 bases; nucleotides outside the gene matches: 4. The CDR3 sequence: CASSEGTGGYGYTF. As DNA, the CDR3 is TGTGCCAGCAGTGAGGGGACAGGAGGCTATGGCTACACCTTC.

In its sample, this clone was seen many times. The chain employs TRBV28 and TRBJ1-5; the D is unclear. In germline, CDR1 is MDHEN, CDR2 SYDVKM. The CDR3 covers 12 residues. V lost 3 bases to trimming and J lost 7 bases, with 7 bases between them. This chain's CDR3 is CASSFSVQPQHF. CDR3 sequence (DNA): TGTGCCAGCAGTTTCTCGGTCCAGCCCCAGCATTTT. Filled out from reference TRBV28 and TRBJ1-5, the complete variable domain reads DVKVTQSSRYLVKRTGEKVFLECVQDMDHENMFWYRQDPGLGLRLIYFSYDVKMKEKGDIPEGYSVSREKKERFSLILESASTNQTSMYLCASSFSVQPQHFGDGTRLSIL.

V and J are TRBV10-2 and TRBJ2-1, with D unclear. The V gene's germline CDR1 is WSHSY and CDR2 SAAADI. The CDR3 spans 13 residues. The V and J ends lost 6 bases and 7 bases respectively, with 13 bases between them. CDR3 nucleotide sequence: TGCGCCAGCAGCCGAGCCGCCGTAAATGAGCAGTTCTTC. It specifies CASSRAAVNEQFF.

The chain uses TRBV27 and TRBJ1-6, with a possible D match to TRBD1 (5 bases). Germline CDR1 is MNHEY and CDR2 is SMNVEV (reference sequence). The CDR3 runs to 15 residues. Trimming took off 3 bases at V and 7 bases at J, with 13 bases between the two ends. CDR3 amino acids: CASSLGQPSNSPLHF. For the CDR3, the DNA is TGTGCCAGCAGTTTGGGGCAGCCATCCAATTCACCCCTCCACTTT.

A single count supports this clone. The genes are TRBV2 and TRBJ1-5, with 9 positions matching TRBD1. Per the germline V gene, CDR1 is SNHLY and CDR2 is FYNNEI. The V segment lost 8 bases and the J segment 5 bases; nucleotides outside the gene matches: 4. This CDR3 has 13 residues. This CDR3 is CASVRDRDQPQHF. In DNA, the CDR3 is TGTGCCAGCGTCCGGGACAGGGATCAGCCCCAGCATTTT. The full variable domain, its missing parts supplied by reference TRBV2 and TRBJ1-5, is EPEVTQTPSHQVTQMGQEVILRCVPISNHLYFYWYRQILGQKVEFLVSFYNNEISEKSEIFDDQFSVERPDGSNFTLKIRSTKLEDSAMYFCASVRDRDQPQHFGDGTRLSIL.

The V and J genes are TRBV27 and TRBJ1-4; possible D gene TRBD1, 6 bases. Germline V lookup: CDR1 MNHEY, CDR2 SMNVEV (reference sequence). With 7 bases removed from V and 0 bases from J, the gap between germline ends came to 18 bases. CDR3 size: 17 residues. CDR3 in amino acids: CASTQTGLLATNEKLFF. The CDR3 region has the DNA TGTGCCAGCACTCAGACAGGCCTCCTCGCAACTAATGAAAAACTGTTTTTT.